This record concerns one T cell receptor beta chain sequence. Its antigen is unidentified. The junction departs from the called germline gene at one end, perhaps through a read error. No cell sorting was done before RNA was extracted from the tissue. Donors were chemotherapy-naive, newly diagnosed lung cancer surgical patients in China, August–late 2014. This sample is part of a study of tumor and adjacent non-tumor tissue in lung cancer. Background on the study: Histology: under 15 adenocarcinoma, a couple of squamous cell carcinoma, 1 small cell lung cancer. Samples averaged roughly 4.2 million productive TCRbeta reads each. The study, taken as a whole, reports: TCR diversity was significantly greater in tumor than normal lung tissue.

This CDR3 is 13 amino acids long. CDR1 and CDR2 from the germline V gene are SGHNT and YENEEA. A modified ARM-PCR protocol with three rounds of nested PCR amplified TCRbeta. A single record per CDR3 protein comes from TCRdb applying MiXCR to the multiplex PCR reads. The sample lists 65,000 to 70,000 distinct CDR3 sequences; around 60% were seen once. The receptor's source is a man aged 45 to 65 with non-small cell lung cancer. Material: lung tumor tissue. The gene calls are TRBV11-3 and TRBJ2-3, with a weak D call TRBD1 (7 bases). DNA of the CDR3: TGTGTCAGCAGCGTCCAGGGGGGAGATACACAGTATTTT. This translates into CVSSVQGGDTQYF. The full variable domain, completed using reference TRBV11-3 and TRBJ2-3, is EAGVVQSPRYKIIEKKQPVAFWCNPISGHNTLYWYLQNLGQGPELLIRYENEEAVDDSQLPKDRFSAERLKGVDSTLKIQPAELGDSAVYLCVSSVQGGDTQYFGPGTRLTVL.